This T cell receptor beta chain originates from a study of beta chain features in type 1 diabetes (dated by TCRdb to 2017 to 2018). For the wider study: Mean age, gender distribution, total cell number and subset yield were not different between patients and healthy donors. A total of 107,917,701 sorted cells were examined across all samples, and the number of cells per subset was strongly correlated with RNA yield. In the study, recently diagnosed type 1 diabetes patients and matched healthy donors were compared on the TCRB repertoires of their sorted circulating CD4+ T cell subsets. Naive and central memory subsets were obtained from all 30 or so donors, but regulatory and stem cell-like memory subsets were isolated from only 8 patients and 8 healthy donors. Overall study outcomes, separate from this receptor: Sequencing cDNA rather than genomic DNA could over-represent highly expressing activated cells, although activation and CD3 levels did not differ between groups. The naive, central memory and regulatory TCRB repertoires appeared to resemble one another more closely among patients than among healthy donors. Only small numbers of individuals were included in the HLA sub-analyses, which left unresolved whether HLA type had any influence on TCRB rearrangement. Patients with type 1 diabetes made fewer insertions and deleted more nucleotides at VDJ recombination sites, implying thymic rearrangement abnormalities. A moderate but significant shortening of TCRB CDR3 length was observed in type 1 diabetes patients in all four CD4+ subsets. Shorter templates might have been favored by PCR, but patient and control samples were amplified and corrected together, so both groups would have been affected equally by any skew.

This clone was detected only a few times. The antigen this receptor binds is unknown. No much larger clone is present one base from it, and per-base qualities are unavailable. V is reduced by 4 bases and J by 3 bases, leaving a spacing of 15 bases between them. The CDR3 numbers 15 residues from cysteine through phenylalanine. Just CDR3 DNA is preserved here, 45 bases in frame from base 1. Reading the germline V gene gives CDR1 MGHRA and CDR2 YSYEKL. All of the isolated RNA was reverse transcribed with the High Capacity cDNA Reverse Transcription Kit, so expressed TCRB transcripts were sequenced. Deep immunoSEQ sequencing was applied to naive, central memory and regulatory T cell samples, giving an average of around 4 million total reads per sample. Sorted cells were lysed in RLT buffer, and RNA was extracted using DNase-treated RNeasy Micro or Mini kits according to cell number. Each cell subset was processed on its own to prevent cross-contamination, while patient and healthy donor samples were processed together. The immunoSEQ multiplex PCR was used to amplify TCRB sequences from cDNA, yielding 87-bp fragments that span the CDR3 region. Sequencing of the amplicons was done on the Illumina HiSeq platform. The study's own analysis went as follows. Synthetic template baselines were used to correct PCR bias computationally, reads within Hamming distance 2 were collapsed together, and singletons that could not be merged were discarded. By aligning reads against IMGT, V, D and J genes, CDR3 length, and insertions or deletions at six rearrangement sites were assigned. Within each subset, clonotype counts were normalized to the number of sorted cells before true diversity and Gini coefficients were calculated with the tcR R package. Repertoire sharing was quantified using the overlap coefficient calculated on TCRB nucleotide sequences. Out-of-frame TCRB sequences from naive cells were analyzed as a proxy for the pre-selection repertoire. What TCRdb holds here is the immuneACCESS table cut down to in-frame rearrangements. Part of the clones is not present; checked against another copy, under half of the missing clones reflect an unresolved V gene, and the others are unexplained. Clone size and V and J calls were adopted from that table, with D and trimming inferred from the DNA. In this sample the table shows 500,000 to 850,000 clones, around 15% of which occur a single time. Of the sample, nearly 0.04% is held by the ten largest clones.

A single peripheral blood draw of roughly 0.11 L on average was collected from each donor into heparinised tubes. Using a panel that included CD45RO, CCR7, CD25, CD127, CD95 and CD27, naive, central memory, regulatory and stem cell-like memory CD4+ T cells were sorted on a BD FACSAria II. Every sorted population had a purity above 95%. PBMCs were isolated immediately by Lymphoprep density gradient centrifugation and stained directly without culture. To minimize batch effects, samples were stained and sorted in pairs, one healthy donor with one patient per experiment. Sequences were obtained from naive CD4+ T cells from blood. The sample's cell subset or site label, decoded: true naive CD4+ T cells. The sequence links TRBV4-1 to TRBJ1-2; the D gene is not confidently resolved. This sequence was found in a man younger than 30 with type 1 diabetes. The base sequence is TGCGCCAGCAGCCGCCTCGTACGGGGATACTATGGCTACACCTTC. It codes for CASSRLVRGYYGYTF.